These T cell receptor beta chains were read from a single sample in a study of blood T cells in healthy people across ages. TCRdb reanalysed the 5' RACE reads using MiXCR and keeps one entry per CDR3 protein. The table records 650,000 to 950,000 distinct CDR3 sequences, around 42% of them present only once. The specimen sequenced was blood. Receptors originate from a man in his 60s in good health. Both conserved end residues are part of each CDR3. Fields, in order: V gene, clone size, D gene, J gene, CDR3 protein, CDR3 DNA. The D gene is left open where the match is weak. Some rows have no size entry. The others give once, few or many, or a class for an expanded clone.

V gene: TRBV5-1; clone size: once; D gene: TRBD1; J gene: TRBJ1-2; CDR3 protein: CASGPGTGGLGGYTF; CDR3 DNA: TGCGCCAGCGGACCGGGGACAGGAGGCCTGGGTGGCTACACCTTC
V gene: TRBV25-1; clone size: few; D gene: NA; J gene: TRBJ2-7; CDR3 protein: CASSEYPSSIPSEQYF; CDR3 DNA: TGTGCCAGCAGTGAATATCCGTCCAGTATTCCCTCCGAGCAGTACTTC
V gene: TRBV11-2; clone size: NA; D gene: NA; J gene: TRBJ2-7; CDR3 protein: CASSSGEQYF; CDR3 DNA: TGTGCCAGCAGCTCCGGAGAGCAGTACTTC
V gene: TRBV6-1; clone size: many; D gene: NA; J gene: TRBJ2-1; CDR3 protein: CASSFGGDEQFF; CDR3 DNA: TGTGCCAGCAGCTTCGGAGGGGATGAGCAGTTCTTC
V gene: TRBV20-1; clone size: NA; D gene: NA; J gene: TRBJ2-3; CDR3 protein: CSAPITVFGTDTQYF; CDR3 DNA: TGCAGTGCACCCATAACTGTATTTGGCACAGATACGCAGTATTTT
V gene: TRBV30; clone size: NA; D gene: TRBD1; J gene: TRBJ2-7; CDR3 protein: CAGTGDDSYEQYF; CDR3 DNA: TGTGCCGGGACAGGAGATGACTCCTACGAGCAGTACTTC
V gene: TRBV10-1; clone size: NA; D gene: NA; J gene: TRBJ2-7; CDR3 protein: CASSAGLLSYEQYF; CDR3 DNA: TGCGCCAGCAGTGCCGGACTACTCTCCTACGAGCAGTACTTC
V gene: TRBV7-2; clone size: many; D gene: TRBD2; J gene: TRBJ2-1; CDR3 protein: CASSLGLAGGPYNEQFF; CDR3 DNA: TGTGCCAGCAGCCTGGGACTAGCGGGGGGGCCTTACAATGAGCAGTTCTTC
V gene: TRBV28; clone size: once; D gene: NA; J gene: TRBJ1-5; CDR3 protein: CASTGGYNQPQHF; CDR3 DNA: TGTGCCAGCACCGGGGGATACAATCAGCCCCAGCATTTT
V gene: TRBV5-1; clone size: few; D gene: TRBD2; J gene: TRBJ2-3; CDR3 protein: CASSLQLAATDTQYF; CDR3 DNA: TGCGCCAGCAGCTTGCAACTAGCGGCCACAGATACGCAGTATTTT
V gene: TRBV6-1; clone size: few; D gene: NA; J gene: TRBJ2-1; CDR3 protein: CASSEKGGGYNEQFF; CDR3 DNA: TGTGCCAGCAGTGAAAAAGGAGGGGGTTACAATGAGCAGTTCTTC
V gene: TRBV27; clone size: NA; D gene: TRBD1; J gene: TRBJ1-5; CDR3 protein: CASNSGTGINQPQHF; CDR3 DNA: TGTGCCAGCAACTCCGGGACAGGAATAAATCAGCCCCAGCATTTT
V gene: TRBV2; clone size: once; D gene: TRBD1; J gene: TRBJ1-4; CDR3 protein: CASSEVDRGDEKLFF; CDR3 DNA: TGTGCCAGCAGTGAAGTCGACAGGGGAGATGAAAAACTGTTTTTT
V gene: TRBV7-2; clone size: NA; D gene: NA; J gene: TRBJ1-3; CDR3 protein: CASSLSVASGISGNTIYF; CDR3 DNA: TGTGCCAGCAGCTTATCAGTGGCGTCGGGCATCTCTGGAAACACCATATATTTT
V gene: TRBV20-1; clone size: NA; D gene: TRBD1; J gene: TRBJ1-2; CDR3 protein: CSARDVGGSYGYTF; CDR3 DNA: TGCAGTGCTAGAGATGTAGGGGGCAGCTATGGCTACACCTTC
V gene: TRBV5-1; clone size: few; D gene: NA; J gene: TRBJ2-2; CDR3 protein: CASTVGAANTGELFF; CDR3 DNA: TGCGCCAGCACAGTAGGGGCCGCGAACACCGGGGAGCTGTTTTTT
V gene: TRBV15; clone size: NA; D gene: TRBD2; J gene: TRBJ2-1; CDR3 protein: CATSRETGTSGNEQFF; CDR3 DNA: TGTGCCACCAGCAGAGAAACCGGGACTAGCGGTAATGAGCAGTTCTTC
V gene: TRBV7-3; clone size: NA; D gene: NA; J gene: TRBJ1-6; CDR3 protein: CASSQTGTWDSPPHF; CDR3 DNA: TGTGCCAGCAGCCAAACCGGGACCTGGGATTCACCCCCCCACTTT
V gene: TRBV6-1; clone size: few; D gene: NA; J gene: TRBJ2-1; CDR3 protein: CASSFGTRINEQFF; CDR3 DNA: TGTGCCAGCAGCTTTGGGACACGGATCAATGAGCAGTTCTTC
V gene: TRBV15; clone size: NA; D gene: NA; J gene: TRBJ2-1; CDR3 protein: CATSRVRGAGSYNEQFF; CDR3 DNA: TGTGCCACCAGCAGAGTTCGGGGGGCCGGGTCCTACAATGAGCAGTTCTTC
V gene: TRBV4-1; clone size: few; D gene: NA; J gene: TRBJ2-5; CDR3 protein: CASSHLVGDLGEQYF; CDR3 DNA: TGCGCCAGCAGCCATCTAGTCGGGGACTTGGGGGAGCAGTACTTC
V gene: TRBV20-1; clone size: few; D gene: NA; J gene: TRBJ2-1; CDR3 protein: CSARDTIRNEQFF; CDR3 DNA: TGCAGTGCTAGAGATACAATTAGGAATGAGCAGTTCTTC
V gene: TRBV20-1; clone size: once; D gene: TRBD1; J gene: TRBJ2-7; CDR3 protein: CSAFSGTGGTYEQYF; CDR3 DNA: TGCAGTGCATTCTCCGGGACAGGGGGTACCTACGAGCAGTACTTC
V gene: TRBV20-1; clone size: NA; D gene: NA; J gene: TRBJ2-4; CDR3 protein: CSAREGAGYPAAKNIQYF; CDR3 DNA: TGCAGTGCTAGAGAAGGGGCAGGCTACCCGGCGGCCAAAAACATTCAGTACTTC
V gene: TRBV6-2/TRBV6-3; clone size: NA; D gene: NA; J gene: TRBJ1-2; CDR3 protein: CASSYGGKKNYGYTF; CDR3 DNA: TGTGCCAGCAGTTACGGTGGGAAAAAGAACTATGGCTACACCTTC
V gene: TRBV20-1; clone size: NA; D gene: NA; J gene: TRBJ1-1; CDR3 protein: CSAFGGMNTEAFF; CDR3 DNA: TGCAGTGCTTTTGGCGGCATGAACACTGAAGCTTTCTTT
V gene: TRBV7-9; clone size: NA; D gene: NA; J gene: TRBJ2-3; CDR3 protein: CASSLDPPSTDTDTQYF; CDR3 DNA: TGTGCCAGCAGCTTAGATCCGCCCTCTACGGACACAGATACGCAGTATTTT
V gene: TRBV2; clone size: NA; D gene: NA; J gene: TRBJ1-2; CDR3 protein: CASSDDGKDYGYTF; CDR3 DNA: TGTGCCAGCAGCGATGACGGAAAAGACTATGGCTACACCTTC
V gene: TRBV6-6; clone size: NA; D gene: TRBD2; J gene: TRBJ2-3; CDR3 protein: CASSYRRTSGTTDTQYF; CDR3 DNA: TGTGCCAGCAGTTACCGTAGGACTAGCGGGACCACAGATACGCAGTATTTT
V gene: TRBV9; clone size: NA; D gene: NA; J gene: TRBJ1-4; CDR3 protein: CASSVRTGTPNEKLFF; CDR3 DNA: TGTGCCAGCAGCGTACGAACAGGGACCCCAAATGAAAAACTGTTTTTT
V gene: TRBV5-5; clone size: NA; D gene: TRBD2; J gene: TRBJ2-3; CDR3 protein: CASTKTGGEFTDTQYF; CDR3 DNA: TGTGCCAGCACCAAAACGGGGGGGGAGTTCACAGATACGCAGTATTTT
V gene: TRBV5-6; clone size: NA; D gene: NA; J gene: TRBJ2-1; CDR3 protein: CASRMMGEQFF; CDR3 DNA: TGTGCCAGCAGAATGATGGGGGAGCAGTTCTTC
V gene: TRBV12-3/TRBV12-4; clone size: NA; D gene: TRBD1; J gene: TRBJ2-7; CDR3 protein: CASSVRQGANEQYF; CDR3 DNA: TGTGCCAGCAGTGTAAGACAGGGGGCTAACGAGCAGTACTTC
V gene: TRBV6-6; clone size: NA; D gene: TRBD2; J gene: TRBJ2-2; CDR3 protein: CASTRGVTNTGELFF; CDR3 DNA: TGTGCCAGCACCCGGGGGGTCACCAACACCGGGGAGCTGTTTTTT
V gene: TRBV10-3; clone size: NA; D gene: NA; J gene: TRBJ1-6; CDR3 protein: CAIGGPSGEPLHF; CDR3 DNA: TGTGCCATCGGCGGGCCCTCCGGAGAACCCCTCCACTTT
V gene: TRBV6-2/TRBV6-3; clone size: NA; D gene: NA; J gene: TRBJ2-7; CDR3 protein: CASTSGRGSFEQYF; CDR3 DNA: TGTGCCAGCACCAGCGGTAGGGGGTCTTTCGAGCAGTACTTC
V gene: TRBV9; clone size: NA; D gene: TRBD1; J gene: TRBJ2-7; CDR3 protein: CASSAPGTGVREQYF; CDR3 DNA: TGTGCCAGCAGCGCCCCCGGGACAGGGGTCAGGGAGCAGTACTTC
V gene: TRBV6-2/TRBV6-3; clone size: NA; D gene: TRBD1; J gene: TRBJ1-6; CDR3 protein: CASSYQDRPTSPLHF; CDR3 DNA: TGTGCCAGCAGTTACCAGGACAGGCCCACCTCACCCCTCCACTTT
V gene: TRBV12-3/TRBV12-4; clone size: many; D gene: TRBD2; J gene: TRBJ2-1; CDR3 protein: CASNRAVALAGGPWNEQFF; CDR3 DNA: TGTGCCAGCAACCGCGCGGTGGCACTAGCGGGGGGGCCGTGGAATGAGCAGTTCTTC
V gene: TRBV4-3; clone size: NA; D gene: NA; J gene: TRBJ1-2; CDR3 protein: CASSQPDRTLGGYTF; CDR3 DNA: TGCGCCAGCAGCCAACCCGACAGGACCCTCGGAGGCTACACCTTC
V gene: TRBV6-1; clone size: NA; D gene: NA; J gene: TRBJ1-1; CDR3 protein: CASSPDPANTEAFF; CDR3 DNA: TGTGCCAGCAGTCCGGACCCCGCGAACACTGAAGCTTTCTTT